These 2 T cell receptor beta chains originate from one sample sequenced in a study of blood T cell repertoires in COVID-19. Sequenced by immunoSEQ multiplex PCR; TCRdb stores in-frame clones only, minus some. This table has 110,000 or so clones, over 75% appearing once. The sequenced sample consisted of peripheral blood. The receptors stem from a man aged 45-60 years with acute or convalescent COVID-19.

The chain is built from TRBV3-1 (or the pseudogene TRBV3-2) and TRBJ2-1, with TRBD2 matching 8 bases. Germline V gives CDR1 LGHDT, CDR2 YNNKEL (reference sequence). The CDR3 consists of 16 residues. V shed 4 bases, J shed 0 bases, and the junction held 5 bases outside the gene matches. The CDR3 region has the DNA TGTGCCAGCAGCCTTCCCGGGACTAGCTCCTACAATGAGCAGTTCTTC. This gives the protein CASSLPGTSSYNEQFF.

This clone was counted between two and nine times. This sequence joins TRBV29-1 and TRBJ1-1; a weak D match, TRBD1 (6 bases). V was clipped by 0 bases and J by 7 bases, with 15 bases between them. The CDR3 covers 14 residues. Germline lookup yields CDR1 SQVTM and CDR2 ANQGSEA. CDR3: CSVEDRGRGSEAFF. The CDR3 nucleotides are TGCAGCGTTGAAGATAGGGGCAGGGGAAGTGAAGCTTTCTTT.